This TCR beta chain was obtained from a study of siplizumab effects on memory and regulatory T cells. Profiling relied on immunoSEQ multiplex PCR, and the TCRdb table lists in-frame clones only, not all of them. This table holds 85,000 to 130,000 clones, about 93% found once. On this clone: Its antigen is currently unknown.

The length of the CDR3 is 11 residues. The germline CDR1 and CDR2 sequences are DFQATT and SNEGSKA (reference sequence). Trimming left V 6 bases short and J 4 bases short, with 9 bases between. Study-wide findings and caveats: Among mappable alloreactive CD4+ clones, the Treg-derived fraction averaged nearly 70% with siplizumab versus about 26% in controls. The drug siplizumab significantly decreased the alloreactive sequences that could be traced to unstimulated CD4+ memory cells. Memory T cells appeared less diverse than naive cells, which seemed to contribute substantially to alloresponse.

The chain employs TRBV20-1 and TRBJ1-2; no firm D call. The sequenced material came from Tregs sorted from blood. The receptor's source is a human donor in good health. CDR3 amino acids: CSADGFYGYTF. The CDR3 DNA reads TGCAGTGCAGACGGATTCTATGGCTACACCTTC.